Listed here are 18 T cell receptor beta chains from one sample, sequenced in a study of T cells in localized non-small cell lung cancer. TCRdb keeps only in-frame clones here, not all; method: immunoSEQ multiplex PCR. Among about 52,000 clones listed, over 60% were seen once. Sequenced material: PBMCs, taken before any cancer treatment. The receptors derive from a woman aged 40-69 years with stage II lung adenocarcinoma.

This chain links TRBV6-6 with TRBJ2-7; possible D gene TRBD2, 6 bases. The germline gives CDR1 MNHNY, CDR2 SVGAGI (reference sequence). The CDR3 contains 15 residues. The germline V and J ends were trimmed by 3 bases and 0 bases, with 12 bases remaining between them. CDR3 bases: TGTGCCAGCAGTTATTCCGGGACTCCCTCCTACGAGCAGTACTTC. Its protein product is CASSYSGTPSYEQYF.

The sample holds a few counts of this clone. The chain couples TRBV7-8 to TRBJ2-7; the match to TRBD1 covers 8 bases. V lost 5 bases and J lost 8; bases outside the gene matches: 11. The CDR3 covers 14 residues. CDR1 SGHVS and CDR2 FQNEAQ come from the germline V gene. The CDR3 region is CASSINDRGPKQYF. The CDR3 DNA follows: TGTGCCAGCAGCATAAACGACAGGGGCCCAAAGCAGTACTTC.

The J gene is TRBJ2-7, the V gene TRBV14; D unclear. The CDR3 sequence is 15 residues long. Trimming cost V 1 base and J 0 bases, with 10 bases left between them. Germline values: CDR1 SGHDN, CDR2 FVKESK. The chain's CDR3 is CASSQGIGISYEQYF. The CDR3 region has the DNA TGTGCCAGCAGCCAAGGCATAGGGATCTCCTACGAGCAGTACTTC.

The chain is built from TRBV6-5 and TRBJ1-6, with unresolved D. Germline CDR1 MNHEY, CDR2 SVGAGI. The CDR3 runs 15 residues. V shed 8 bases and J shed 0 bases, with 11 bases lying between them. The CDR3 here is CASRTGSSYNSPLHF. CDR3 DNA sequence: TGTGCCAGCCGGACCGGAAGCTCCTATAATTCACCCCTCCACTTT.

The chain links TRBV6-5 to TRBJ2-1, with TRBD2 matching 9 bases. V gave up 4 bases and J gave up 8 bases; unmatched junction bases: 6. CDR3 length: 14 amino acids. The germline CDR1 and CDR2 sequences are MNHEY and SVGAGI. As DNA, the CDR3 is TGTGCCAGCAGTTCTCCGGGACTAGCTGATGAGCAGTTCTTC. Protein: CASSSPGLADEQFF.

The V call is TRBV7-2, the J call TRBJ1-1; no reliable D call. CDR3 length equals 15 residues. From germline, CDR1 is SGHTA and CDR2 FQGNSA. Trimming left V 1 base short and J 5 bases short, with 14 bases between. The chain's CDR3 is CASSLERGGRTEAFF. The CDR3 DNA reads TGTGCCAGCAGCTTAGAGAGAGGAGGCCGAACTGAAGCTTTCTTT.

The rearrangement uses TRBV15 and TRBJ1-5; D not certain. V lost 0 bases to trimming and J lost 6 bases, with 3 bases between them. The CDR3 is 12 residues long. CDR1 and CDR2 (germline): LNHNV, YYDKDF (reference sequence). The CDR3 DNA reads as TGTGCCACCAGCAGAGATTTTCAGCCCCAGCATTTT. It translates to CATSRDFQPQHF.

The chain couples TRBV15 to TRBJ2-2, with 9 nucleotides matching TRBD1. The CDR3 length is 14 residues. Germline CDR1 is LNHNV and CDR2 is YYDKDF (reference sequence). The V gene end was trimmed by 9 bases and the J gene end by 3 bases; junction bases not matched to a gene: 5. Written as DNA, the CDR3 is TGTGCCACGGAGGACAGGGGCGACACCGGGGAGCTGTTTTTT. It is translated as CATEDRGDTGELFF.

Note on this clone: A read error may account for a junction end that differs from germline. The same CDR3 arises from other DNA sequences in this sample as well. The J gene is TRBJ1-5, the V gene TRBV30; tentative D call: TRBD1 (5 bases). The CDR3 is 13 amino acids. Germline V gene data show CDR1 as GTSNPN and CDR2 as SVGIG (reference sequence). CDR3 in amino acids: CAWADSSNQPQHF. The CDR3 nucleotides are TGTGCCTGGGCTGACAGTTCCAATCAGCCCCAACATTTT.

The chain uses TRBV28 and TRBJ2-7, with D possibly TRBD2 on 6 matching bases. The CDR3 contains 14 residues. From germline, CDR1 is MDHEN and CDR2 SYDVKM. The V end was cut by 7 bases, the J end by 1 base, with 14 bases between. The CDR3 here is CASTSSGVSYEQYF. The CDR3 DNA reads TGTGCCAGCACTTCTTCGGGAGTTTCCTACGAGCAGTACTTC.

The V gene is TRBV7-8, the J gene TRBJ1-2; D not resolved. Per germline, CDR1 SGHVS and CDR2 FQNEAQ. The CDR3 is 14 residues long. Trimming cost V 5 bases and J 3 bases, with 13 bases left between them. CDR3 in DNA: TGTGCCAGCAGCACCTCGACGGACCACTATGGCTACACCTTC. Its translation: CASSTSTDHYGYTF. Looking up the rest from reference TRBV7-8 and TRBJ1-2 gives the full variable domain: GAGVSQSPRYKVAKRGQDVALRCDPISGHVSLFWYQQALGQGPEFLTYFQNEAQLDKSGLPSDRFFAERPEGSVSTLKIQRTQQEDSAVYLCASSTSTDHYGYTFGSGTRLTVV.

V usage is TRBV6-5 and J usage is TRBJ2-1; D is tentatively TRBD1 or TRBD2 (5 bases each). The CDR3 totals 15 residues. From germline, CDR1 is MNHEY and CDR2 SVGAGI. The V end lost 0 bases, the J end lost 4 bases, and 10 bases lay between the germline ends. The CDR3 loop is CASSYSLGEYNEQFF. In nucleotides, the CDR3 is TGTGCCAGCAGTTACTCACTAGGGGAGTACAATGAGCAGTTCTTC.

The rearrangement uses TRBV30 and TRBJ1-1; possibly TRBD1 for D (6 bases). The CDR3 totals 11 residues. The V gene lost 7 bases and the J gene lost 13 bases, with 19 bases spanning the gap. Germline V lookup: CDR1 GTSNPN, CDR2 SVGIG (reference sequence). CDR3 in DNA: TGTGCCTCTGGACAGCCGCTGAACAATTTCTTT. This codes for CASGQPLNNFF. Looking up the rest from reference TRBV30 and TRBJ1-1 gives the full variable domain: SQTIHQWPATLVQPVGSPLSLECTVEGTSNPNLYWYRQAAGRGLQLLFYSVGIGQISSEVPQNLSASRPQDRQFILSSKKLLLSDSGFYLCASGQPLNNFFGQGTRLTVV.

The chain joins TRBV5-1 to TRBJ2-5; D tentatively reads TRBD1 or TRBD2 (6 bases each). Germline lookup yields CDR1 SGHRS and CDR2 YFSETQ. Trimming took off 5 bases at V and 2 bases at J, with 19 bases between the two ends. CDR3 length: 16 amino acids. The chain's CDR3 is CASRSGASVLQETQYF. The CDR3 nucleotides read TGCGCCAGCAGATCGGGGGCCTCGGTCCTACAAGAGACCCAGTACTTC.

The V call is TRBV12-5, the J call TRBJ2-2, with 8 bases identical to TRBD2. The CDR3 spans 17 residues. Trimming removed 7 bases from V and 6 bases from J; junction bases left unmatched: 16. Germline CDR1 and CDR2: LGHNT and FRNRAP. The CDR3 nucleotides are TGTGCTAGTGCCCCAGGGACTAGAGGAACCGTGCCCGGGGAGCTGTTTTTT. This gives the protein CASAPGTRGTVPGELFF.

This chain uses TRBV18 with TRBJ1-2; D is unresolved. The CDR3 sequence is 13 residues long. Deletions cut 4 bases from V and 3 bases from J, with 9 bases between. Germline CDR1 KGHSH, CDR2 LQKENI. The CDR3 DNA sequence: TGTGCCAGCTCACTTGGCTCGGACTATGGCTACACCTTC. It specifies CASSLGSDYGYTF.

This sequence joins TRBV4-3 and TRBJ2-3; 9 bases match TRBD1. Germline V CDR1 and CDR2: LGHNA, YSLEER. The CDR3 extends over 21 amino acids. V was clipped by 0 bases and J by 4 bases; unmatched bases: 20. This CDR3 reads CASSQDSIHMSGTGHADTQYF. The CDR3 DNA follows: TGCGCCAGCAGCCAAGATAGCATACACATGAGTGGGACAGGGCACGCAGATACGCAGTATTTT.

This CDR3 reads CASSQGWLTDTQYF. CDR3 sequence (DNA): TGTGCCAGTAGTCAGGGGTGGTTGACAGATACGCAGTATTTT. The V and J genes are TRBV19 and TRBJ2-3; maybe TRBD1 (6 bases). The germline V and J ends were trimmed by 5 bases and 3 bases, with 12 bases remaining between them. Germline lookup yields CDR1 LNHDA and CDR2 SQIVND (reference sequence). The CDR3 runs to 14 residues.